These 20 T cell receptor beta chains were sequenced from one sample in a study of a mutant IDH1 vaccine in newly diagnosed glioma (dated by TCRdb to the early 2020s). The library was produced with the immunoSEQ multiplex PCR assay. TCRdb limited this immuneACCESS table to in-frame rearrangements with V and J called. A share of clones is missing; checked studies link under half to unresolved V genes, and the rest is unexplained. The sample profile shows about 60,000 clones; about nine tenths of them were found once. About 1.3% of the sample is in the top ten clones. Antigens for these TCRs are unknown. What the time point label conveys for this sample: week 23, last vaccination. Every vaccine dose consisted of 300 ug of a 20-mer mutant IDH1 peptide in Montanide, administered subcutaneously together with topical imiquimod. This sample comprised PBMCs, obtained from a glioma patient whose treatment included an IDH1 peptide vaccine. The receptor set was obtained from a man aged 40-50 years with glioma.

The rearrangement joins TRBV11-2 to TRBJ1-2, with 7 positions matching TRBD1. The CDR3 runs to 14 residues. Trimming took 7 bases from V and 5 from J; bases not matched to a gene: 10. In germline, CDR1 is SGHAT, CDR2 FQNNGV. CDR3 in DNA: TGTGCCAGCACCAGCCGGACAGGACAATATGGCTACACCTTC. Amino acid sequence: CASTSRTGQYGYTF.

The J gene is TRBJ2-7, the V gene TRBV5-4; D is perhaps TRBD2 (6 bases). Per germline, CDR1 SGHNT and CDR2 YYREEE (reference sequence). The CDR3 has 13 amino acids. V was trimmed by 3 bases and J by 4 bases, leaving 11 bases between them. CDR3 DNA sequence: TGTGCCAGCAGCTCTGCTAGCGCTTACGAGCAGTACTTC. Amino acid sequence: CASSSASAYEQYF.

The chain uses TRBV5-1 and TRBJ2-1, with D perhaps matching TRBD1 (11 bases). Trimming left V 7 bases short and J 6 bases short, with 29 bases between. The germline V gene encodes CDR1 SGHRS and CDR2 YFSETQ. The CDR3 covers 18 residues. The CDR3 bases are TGCGCCAGCGCCCCGGGACAGGGGGGACTAGCGATGAGCAATGAGCAGTTCTTC. Translated, it gives CASAPGQGGLAMSNEQFF. Together with reference TRBV5-1 and TRBJ2-1, the CDR3 gives the full variable domain: KAGVTQTPRYLIKTRGQQVTLSCSPISGHRSVSWYQQTPGQGLQFLFEYFSETQRNKGNFPGRFSGRQFSNSRSEMNVSTLELGDSALYLCASAPGQGGLAMSNEQFFGPGTRLTVL.

The chain links TRBV5-1 to TRBJ1-1; no reliable D call. CDR1 is SGHRS and CDR2 is YFSETQ in the germline V gene. The ends were cut back, 3 bases at V and 1 base at J, with 7 bases in the middle. This CDR3 has 13 amino acids. The DNA for the CDR3 is TGCGCCAGCAGCTATCAGGAGAACACTGAAGCTTTCTTT. It translates to CASSYQENTEAFF. The full variable domain, rest sourced from reference TRBV5-1 and TRBJ1-1, is KAGVTQTPRYLIKTRGQQVTLSCSPISGHRSVSWYQQTPGQGLQFLFEYFSETQRNKGNFPGRFSGRQFSNSRSEMNVSTLELGDSALYLCASSYQENTEAFFGQGTRLTVV.

This sequence joins TRBV19 and TRBJ1-5; TRBD1 is a possible D gene (6 bases). The CDR3 runs to 13 residues. The germline V and J ends were trimmed by 5 bases and 7 bases, with 12 bases remaining between them. From germline, CDR1 is LNHDA and CDR2 SQIVND (reference sequence). CDR3 nucleotide sequence: TGTGCCAGTAGTTCAGGGGTACGGCAGCCCCAGCATTTT. Encoded protein: CASSSGVRQPQHF.

This chain uses TRBV5-1 with TRBJ1-2; perhaps TRBD1 as D (5 bases). The CDR3 contains 13 residues. CDR1 SGHRS and CDR2 YFSETQ come from the germline V gene. The V end lost 4 bases, the J end lost 8 bases, and 15 bases lay between the germline ends. The CDR3 protein is CASSPGSTGGYTF. Written as DNA, the CDR3 is TGCGCCAGCAGCCCAGGGAGTACTGGCGGCTACACCTTC.

Only a few counts were recorded for this clone. CDR3 residues: CASSQESVARYNEQYF. The CDR3 nucleotides read TGCGCCAGCAGCCAAGAATCCGTCGCCCGGTACAACGAGCAGTACTTC. The chain couples TRBV4-3 to TRBJ2-7; D gene uncertain. Germline V CDR1 and CDR2: LGHNA, YSLEER. This CDR3 spans 16 amino acids. The V gene lost 0 bases and the J gene lost 5 bases, with 17 bases spanning the gap.

This chain uses TRBV19 with TRBJ2-7; weak D call: TRBD1 (5 bases). Per the germline V gene, CDR1 is LNHDA and CDR2 is SQIVND (reference sequence). CDR3 length equals 14 residues. V was cut by 9 bases and J by 3 bases, with 18 bases left in between. The CDR3 region has the DNA TGTGCCAGAAAAACAGGCGCCGGAGACTACGAGCAGTACTTC. Protein: CARKTGAGDYEQYF. The full variable domain, completed using reference TRBV19 and TRBJ2-7, is DGGITQSPKYLFRKEGQNVTLSCEQNLNHDAMYWYRQDPGQGLRLIYYSQIVNDFQKGDIAEGYSVSREKKESFPLTVTSAQKNPTAFYLCARKTGAGDYEQYFGPGTRLTVT.

The chain is built from TRBV7-3 and TRBJ1-3; D call uncertain. CDR1 is SGHTA and CDR2 is FQGTGA in the germline V gene. The CDR3 extends over 15 amino acids. V lost 5 bases and J lost 0, with 11 bases in between. In DNA, the CDR3 is TGTGCCAGCAGCCGACACTCGAGCTCTGGAAACACCATATATTTT. This translates into CASSRHSSSGNTIYF.

This clone occurred a few times. V is TRBV27 and J is TRBJ2-7; tentative D call: TRBD1 (5 bases). Trimming cost V 4 bases and J 2 bases, with 12 bases left between them. Germline loops: CDR1 MNHEY, CDR2 SMNVEV (reference sequence). The CDR3 loop spans 14 amino acids. The CDR3 DNA reads TGTGCCAGCAGTTGGTCAGGGCCGGCCTACGAGCAGTACTTC. It is translated as CASSWSGPAYEQYF.

The rearrangement links TRBV5-1 to TRBJ1-3, with 9 positions matching TRBD1. The ends lost 4 bases at V and 1 base at J; junction bases unmatched: 9. The CDR3 extends over 17 amino acids. Germline V gene sequence: CDR1 SGHRS, CDR2 YFSETQ. CDR3 sequence: CASSRWTGDSSGNTIYF. CDR3 coding DNA: TGCGCCAGCAGCCGCTGGACAGGGGATTCATCTGGAAACACCATATATTTT.

This chain connects TRBV10-3 to TRBJ2-1; 8 bases are shared with TRBD1. The CDR3 sequence is 13 residues long. J lost 8 bases, V lost 2 bases, and 2 bases had no gene match. Germline V gives CDR1 ENHRY, CDR2 SYGVKD. The CDR3 nucleotides read TGTGCCATCAGTGAGGACAGGGGATATGAGCAGTTCTTC. Translated: CAISEDRGYEQFF.

This chain uses TRBV7-8 with TRBJ1-2, with D maybe TRBD1 (6 bases). CDR1 SGHVS and CDR2 FQNEAQ come from the germline V gene. V was shortened by 4 bases and J by 0 bases, with 21 bases between the two germline ends. The CDR3 loop spans 18 amino acids. The CDR3 sequence is CASSSHRAGAGANYGYTF. The CDR3 DNA sequence: TGTGCCAGCAGCTCCCATCGGGCAGGGGCGGGAGCTAACTATGGCTACACCTTC.

The chain recombines TRBV7-9 with TRBJ1-2; a possible D gene is TRBD1 (6 bases). CDR3 size: 15 residues. Germline loops: CDR1 SEHNR, CDR2 FQNEAQ (reference sequence). Trimming took 0 bases from V and 4 from J, leaving 12 bases between them. In DNA, the CDR3 is TGTGCCAGCAGCTTAGCACTACAGGGTCTCTATGGCTACACCTTC. It specifies CASSLALQGLYGYTF. The variable domain in full, completed from reference TRBV7-9 and TRBJ1-2, reads DTGVSQNPRHKITKRGQNVTFRCDPISEHNRLYWYRQTLGQGPEFLTYFQNEAQLEKSRLLSDRFSAERPKGSFSTLEIQRTEQGDSAMYLCASSLALQGLYGYTFGSGTRLTVV.

The gene calls are TRBV5-1 and TRBJ2-3; 8 positions match TRBD2. CDR3 length equals 16 residues. Germline CDR1 reads SGHRS; CDR2 reads YFSETQ. The junction had 5 bases not matched to a gene; V was cut back by 2 bases and J by 0 bases. Written as DNA, the CDR3 is TGCGCCAGCAGCTTACGGCTAGCGGGTAGCACAGATACGCAGTATTTT. As protein: CASSLRLAGSTDTQYF.

The rearrangement uses TRBV7-2 and TRBJ2-7; D may match TRBD1 or TRBD2 (6 bases each). Trimming removed 0 bases from V and 4 bases from J, with 13 bases in between. The CDR3 extends over 15 amino acids. Germline V lookup: CDR1 SGHTA, CDR2 FQGNSA. As DNA, the CDR3 is TGTGCCAGCAGCTTAGCGTGGGGAGGACAGTACGAGCAGTACTTC. Its translation is CASSLAWGGQYEQYF.

V usage is TRBV28 and J usage is TRBJ2-7, with a tentative D call TRBD1 (6 bases). V was shortened by 1 base and J by 6 bases, with 22 bases between the two germline ends. Germline V gene sequence: CDR1 MDHEN, CDR2 SYDVKM. The CDR3 sequence is 17 residues long. The CDR3, as DNA: TGTGCCAGCAGTTTATTTGGGATGGGGCAGGGGACAAGCGAGCAGTACTTC. Protein: CASSLFGMGQGTSEQYF.

The chain has TRBV7-9 and TRBJ2-2; 7 bases are shared with TRBD2. Germline assignment: CDR1 SEHNR and CDR2 FQNEAQ (reference sequence). The CDR3 has 16 amino acids. V shed 1 base and J 3 bases; nucleotides not matched to a gene: 5. The CDR3 region is CASSLGREWYTGELFF. The CDR3 nucleotides are TGTGCCAGCAGCTTAGGGCGGGAGTGGTACACCGGGGAGCTGTTTTTT.

The chain links TRBV4-1 to TRBJ1-1; possible D gene TRBD1, 5 bases. V was trimmed by 1 base and J by 2 bases, leaving 14 bases between them. The CDR3 covers 16 residues. Germline assignment: CDR1 MGHRA and CDR2 YSYEKL. CDR3 coding DNA: TGCGCCAGCAGCCAAGGGCGGGACGGAATTAACACTGAAGCTTTCTTT. Its translation is CASSQGRDGINTEAFF.

A single count supports this clone. The chain joins TRBV20-1 to TRBJ1-2; a possible D gene is TRBD1 (5 bases). The V gene lost 3 bases and the J gene lost 8 bases, with 10 bases spanning the gap. The CDR3 runs 11 residues. The germline gives CDR1 DFQATT, CDR2 SNEGSKA (reference sequence). This CDR3 is CSASVGEGYTF. In nucleotides, the CDR3 is TGCAGTGCTAGCGTGGGGGAAGGCTACACCTTC.